These 27 T cell receptor beta chains were all obtained from the same sample, sequenced in a study of blood T cell repertoires in COVID-19. The method was immunoSEQ multiplex PCR; TCRdb's version includes in-frame clones alone and lacks a portion of them. The repertoire includes approximately 250,000 clones, approximately 88% of them detected once, and approximately 2.3% sits in the top ten. The sample taken for sequencing was PBMCs or T cells enriched from blood (not recorded which). The receptor set was obtained from a woman aged 40 to 50 with acute COVID-19.

The chain combines TRBV11-2 with TRBJ2-7, with 7 bases matching TRBD2. V was clipped by 1 base and J by 2 bases; unmatched bases: 14. CDR3 length equals 18 residues. Germline V lookup: CDR1 SGHAT, CDR2 FQNNGV. CDR3 sequence reads: CASSLVGMGRGVAYEQYF. Here the CDR3 DNA reads TGTGCCAGCAGCTTAGTGGGAATGGGACGGGGGGTCGCCTACGAGCAGTACTTC.

The rearrangement uses TRBV10-3 and TRBJ2-1, with 14 bases identical to TRBD2. Germline lookup yields CDR1 ENHRY and CDR2 SYGVKD. The V and J ends lost 7 bases and 10 bases, in that order; junction bases with no gene match: 6. There are 14 residues in the CDR3. The CDR3 is CAITQGLAGDEQFF. DNA for the CDR3: TGTGCCATCACCCAGGGACTAGCGGGGGACGAGCAGTTCTTC.

The chain has TRBV9 and TRBJ2-7, with 10 bases that match TRBD1. CDR3 length: 16 residues. Germline CDR1 and CDR2: SGDLS and YYNGEE. With V trimmed by 0 bases and J by 2 bases, 5 bases remained unmatched. CDR3 sequence (DNA): TGTGCCAGCAGCGTAGGGGGGACAGGGGTCCCCTACGAGCAGTACTTC. It specifies CASSVGGTGVPYEQYF.

There are a few counts of this clone. Other DNA sequences of this sample code for an identical CDR3. This rearrangement joins TRBV5-1 to TRBJ2-7; D possibly corresponds to TRBD1 (6 bases). This CDR3 has 14 residues. Germline V gene sequence: CDR1 SGHRS, CDR2 YFSETQ. The V gene lost 2 bases and the J gene lost 2 bases, with 11 bases spanning the gap. CDR3 sequence reads: CASSLAGQTYEQYF. The CDR3 region has the DNA TGCGCCAGCAGCTTAGCTGGACAGACCTACGAGCAGTACTTC.

This clone was detected once. V is TRBV18 and J is TRBJ2-1, with 8 bases lining up with TRBD2. The CDR3 extends over 16 amino acids. V shed 3 bases, J shed 0 bases, and the junction held 4 bases outside the gene matches. Germline lookup yields CDR1 KGHSH and CDR2 LQKENI. The CDR3, as DNA: TGTGCCAGCTCACCCATAGCGGGGATCTCCTACAATGAGCAGTTCTTC. Encoded protein: CASSPIAGISYNEQFF.

The genes are TRBV15 and TRBJ2-7; TRBD2 agrees at 12 bases. There are 16 residues in the CDR3. Trimming at V came to 3 bases and at J to 3 bases, leaving 6 bases not matched to a gene. Germline V CDR1 and CDR2: LNHNV, YYDKDF (reference sequence). The CDR3 nucleotides read TGTGCCACCAGCAGTAATCTAGCGGGGGGGCTCTACGAGCAGTACTTC. Its protein is CATSSNLAGGLYEQYF.

This chain joins TRBV5-4 and TRBJ2-2; 10 nucleotides line up with TRBD2. Per the germline V gene, CDR1 is SGHNT and CDR2 is YYREEE (reference sequence). The CDR3 runs 16 residues. The V gene end was trimmed by 8 bases and the J gene end by 1 base; junction bases not matched to a gene: 8. The CDR3 nucleotides read TGTGCCAGTCGCGATAGCGGGGGGTTGAACACCGGGGAGCTGTTTTTT. It yields the protein CASRDSGGLNTGELFF. The variable domain in full, with the rest retrieved from reference TRBV5-4 and TRBJ2-2, is ETGVTQSPTHLIKTRGQQVTLRCSSQSGHNTVSWYQQALGQGPQFIFQYYREEENGRGNFPPRFSGLQFPNYSSELNVNALELDDSALYLCASRDSGGLNTGELFFGEGSRLTVL.

This clone came up a few times. The chain has TRBV12-3 or TRBV12-4 and TRBJ2-7; no clear D. This CDR3 contains 13 residues. Between the trimmed V and J ends, which lost 7 bases and 1 base, there was a span of 11 bases. The CDR3: CASKTPRSYEQYF. The CDR3 nucleotides are TGTGCCAGCAAAACACCCCGTTCCTACGAGCAGTACTTC.

This clone has ten or more counts. This chain links TRBV27 with TRBJ2-2, with D tentatively TRBD1 (5 bases). The CDR3 covers 15 residues. Germline V gene sequence: CDR1 MNHEY, CDR2 SMNVEV (reference sequence). Trimming removed 7 bases from V and 6 bases from J, with 18 bases in between. CDR3 residues: CASTPKGQYPGELFF. The CDR3 nucleotides are TGTGCCAGCACTCCGAAGGGGCAGTATCCCGGGGAGCTGTTTTTT.

The chain joins TRBV7-8 to TRBJ1-4, with 7 positions matching TRBD1. Trimming removed 7 bases from V and 3 bases from J; junction bases left unmatched: 5. The CDR3 extends over 14 amino acids. In germline, CDR1 is SGHVS, CDR2 FQNEAQ. CDR3 nucleotide sequence: TGTGCCAGCACCGACAGGGAAGCTAATGAAAAACTGTTTTTT. This encodes CASTDREANEKLFF.

V and J are TRBV6-5 and TRBJ2-5; 12 bases line up with TRBD2. V was pared by 7 bases and J by 5 bases, with 5 bases of the junction left unmatched. Germline values: CDR1 MNHEY, CDR2 SVGAGI. The CDR3 runs 14 residues. CDR3 sequence (DNA): TGTGCCAGCACTAGCGGGGGGGCAGGTGAGACCCAGTACTTC. It specifies CASTSGGAGETQYF.

The rearrangement links TRBV6-5 to TRBJ2-2; 8 bases are a match to TRBD2. CDR1 and CDR2 from the germline V gene are MNHEY and SVGAGI. This CDR3 contains 15 residues. The V segment lost 5 bases and the J segment 7 bases; nucleotides outside the gene matches: 9. CDR3 residues: CASSPDVGGVGELFF. The CDR3 bases are TGTGCCAGCAGTCCGGACGTCGGGGGGGTCGGGGAGCTGTTTTTT.

CDR3 residues: CASNSGAQGGEQFF. Written as DNA, the CDR3 is TGTGCCAGCAACTCCGGGGCTCAAGGGGGTGAGCAGTTCTTC. The rearrangement joins TRBV9 to TRBJ2-1; tentatively, D is TRBD1 (6 bases). Deletions cut 6 bases from V and 9 bases from J, with 19 bases between. Germline V gene data show CDR1 as SGDLS and CDR2 as YYNGEE. The CDR3 spans 14 residues.

With respect to this clone: One end of the junction varies from germline; a read error may be responsible. The rearrangement joins TRBV7-7 to TRBJ2-3, with a tentative D call TRBD2 (6 bases). CDR3 size: 13 residues. Per the germline V gene, CDR1 is SSHAT and CDR2 is FNYEAQ (reference sequence). CDR3 protein: CASSFGSTDTQYF. The CDR3 coding sequence is TGTGCTAGCAGCTTCGGGAGTACAGATACGCAGTATTTT.

The CDR3 loop is CASSVISGAPTGELFF. The CDR3 bases are TGTGCCAGCAGCGTTATCAGCGGGGCCCCCACCGGGGAGCTGTTTTTT. V is TRBV9 and J is TRBJ2-2; 7 bases line up with TRBD2. Germline loops: CDR1 SGDLS, CDR2 YYNGEE. J gave up 4 bases and V 2 bases, and 8 bases lay outside the gene matches. This CDR3 comprises 16 residues.

The rearrangement links TRBV4-3 to TRBJ2-3; D is ambiguous. The V gene lost 1 base and the J gene lost 3 bases, with 14 bases spanning the gap. The length of the CDR3 is 16 residues. Germline loops: CDR1 LGHNA, CDR2 YSLEER. The CDR3 DNA follows: TGCGCCAGCAGCCAAGGGGCAGAAAAGTCGACAGATACGCAGTATTTT. Amino acids: CASSQGAEKSTDTQYF.

This chain links TRBV9 with TRBJ1-1, with D tentatively TRBD1 (6 bases). V was shortened by 0 bases and J by 0 bases, with 15 bases between the two germline ends. Germline V gives CDR1 SGDLS, CDR2 YYNGEE. This CDR3 contains 17 residues. As DNA, the CDR3 is TGTGCCAGCAGCGTAGATGGGTGGGGGCCCTTGAACACTGAAGCTTTCTTT. This sequence encodes CASSVDGWGPLNTEAFF.

The gene calls are TRBV7-2 and TRBJ2-5, with D uncertain. This CDR3 comprises 14 residues. CDR1 and CDR2 (germline): SGHTA, FQGNSA. V lost 2 bases, J lost 2 bases, and 9 bases lay in between. For the CDR3, the DNA is TGTGCCAGCAGCTTATCTCACAGACAAGAGACCCAGTACTTC. Translation: CASSLSHRQETQYF.

V and J are TRBV2 and TRBJ2-1, with 10 bases that match TRBD2. J was trimmed by 3 bases and V by 6 bases; bases with no gene match: 5. Germline V CDR1 and CDR2: SNHLY, FYNNEI. The CDR3 is 15 amino acids. This CDR3 is CASSGGLAYYNEQFF. The CDR3 region has the DNA TGTGCCAGCAGCGGGGGACTAGCGTACTACAATGAGCAGTTCTTC.

The genes are TRBV9 and TRBJ2-3; 7 positions match TRBD2. The CDR3 spans 15 residues. Germline assignment: CDR1 SGDLS and CDR2 YYNGEE. With 6 bases clipped from V and 1 base from J, the junction kept 8 bases outside the gene matches. The CDR3 region has the DNA TGTGCCAGCACCAACAGCCGGGGGGGCACAGATACGCAGTATTTT. Residues: CASTNSRGGTDTQYF.

The chain couples TRBV7-2 to TRBJ1-5; 10 bases are a match to TRBD1. Losses at the gene ends were 4 bases for V and 9 bases for J; bases not matched to a gene: 6. Germline CDR1 is SGHTA and CDR2 is FQGNSA. The CDR3 is made up of 14 amino acids. CDR3 nucleotides: TGTGCCAGCAGCTACGGACAGGGGGAAATGCCCCAGCATTTT. Amino acid sequence: CASSYGQGEMPQHF.

V gene TRBV21-1 combines with J gene TRBJ2-2; TRBD1, the table's D call, was not compared with the DNA. TRBV21-1 is noted as a pseudogene. The CDR3 runs to 16 residues. For the CDR3, the DNA is TGTGCCAGCAGCAAATCAGGGGGCGGGAACACCGGGGAGCTGTTTTTT. It translates to CASSKSGGGNTGELFF.

This chain uses TRBV27 with TRBJ2-2, with 13 bases that match TRBD2. Trimming removed 6 bases from V and 6 bases from J; junction bases left unmatched: 7. The CDR3 contains 16 residues. Germline V gene sequence: CDR1 MNHEY, CDR2 SMNVEV (reference sequence). CDR3 region: CASRWTSGSQSGELFF. The CDR3 DNA follows: TGTGCCAGCAGATGGACTAGCGGGAGTCAGTCCGGGGAGCTGTTTTTT.

The genes are TRBV5-1 and TRBJ2-1, with TRBD2 as a possible D gene (6 bases). Germline lookup yields CDR1 SGHRS and CDR2 YFSETQ. V was trimmed by 4 bases and J by 7 bases, leaving 21 bases between them. CDR3 length equals 16 residues. The CDR3 DNA sequence: TGCGCCAGCAGCCGGATGGCTGGGGACGCGGGAAATGAGCAGTTCTTC. It encodes CASSRMAGDAGNEQFF.

The rearrangement joins TRBV23-1 to TRBJ2-7, with 8 bases identical to TRBD2. TRBV23-1 is marked as an open reading frame, function uncertain. The J segment lost 4 bases and the V segment lost 2 bases, leaving 7 bases of the junction unmatched. The CDR3 covers 15 residues. CDR3 sequence: CASSQVPGRAYEQYV. CDR3 in DNA: TGCGCCAGCAGTCAAGTGCCCGGGAGGGCATACGAGCAGTACGTC.

In DNA, the CDR3 is TGTGCCAGCAGCTCCTTTGGACAGGAAACGAACACTGAAGCTTTCTTT. Amino acid sequence: CASSSFGQETNTEAFF. The rearrangement joins TRBV5-4 to TRBJ1-1, with TRBD1 identical over 7 bases. This CDR3 region has 16 residues. V lost 3 bases and J lost 1; bases outside the gene matches: 9. The germline V gene encodes CDR1 SGHNT and CDR2 YYREEE (reference sequence).

The chain employs TRBV2 and TRBJ2-6; 9 bases map to TRBD1. Germline CDR1 reads SNHLY; CDR2 reads FYNNEI. The trim removed 6 bases at V and 2 bases at J, leaving 14 bases unmatched. The CDR3 loop spans 19 amino acids. The CDR3 bases are TGTGCCAGCAGCGGCTCCACAGGGGGCGCGTTAGCTGGGGCCAACGTCCTGACTTTC. It codes for CASSGSTGGALAGANVLTF.